This T cell receptor (beta chain) emerged from a study of neurological immune-mediated disorders. TCRdb re-analysed the 5' RACE reads in MiXCR, keeping a single row per CDR3 protein. The repertoire includes fewer than 11,000 distinct CDR3 sequences, more than 20% of them detected once, and approximately 50% sits in the top ten. For sorted libraries, the input was around 1 million CD4+ or CD8+ T cells. Germline lookup yields CDR1 SGDLS and CDR2 YYNGEE. This CDR3 region has 15 residues. Trimming removed 4 bases from V and 6 bases from J; junction bases left unmatched: 9. This sequence was found in a woman in her sixties or seventies with HTLV-1-associated myelopathy (HAM/TSP). Sequenced input: CD8+ T cells from blood. The V gene is TRBV9, the J gene TRBJ1-2; 10 nucleotides match TRBD1. The CDR3 sequence is CASSPRTGGFDGYTF. CDR3 nucleotides: TGTGCCAGCAGCCCCAGGACAGGGGGATTTGATGGCTACACCTTC.